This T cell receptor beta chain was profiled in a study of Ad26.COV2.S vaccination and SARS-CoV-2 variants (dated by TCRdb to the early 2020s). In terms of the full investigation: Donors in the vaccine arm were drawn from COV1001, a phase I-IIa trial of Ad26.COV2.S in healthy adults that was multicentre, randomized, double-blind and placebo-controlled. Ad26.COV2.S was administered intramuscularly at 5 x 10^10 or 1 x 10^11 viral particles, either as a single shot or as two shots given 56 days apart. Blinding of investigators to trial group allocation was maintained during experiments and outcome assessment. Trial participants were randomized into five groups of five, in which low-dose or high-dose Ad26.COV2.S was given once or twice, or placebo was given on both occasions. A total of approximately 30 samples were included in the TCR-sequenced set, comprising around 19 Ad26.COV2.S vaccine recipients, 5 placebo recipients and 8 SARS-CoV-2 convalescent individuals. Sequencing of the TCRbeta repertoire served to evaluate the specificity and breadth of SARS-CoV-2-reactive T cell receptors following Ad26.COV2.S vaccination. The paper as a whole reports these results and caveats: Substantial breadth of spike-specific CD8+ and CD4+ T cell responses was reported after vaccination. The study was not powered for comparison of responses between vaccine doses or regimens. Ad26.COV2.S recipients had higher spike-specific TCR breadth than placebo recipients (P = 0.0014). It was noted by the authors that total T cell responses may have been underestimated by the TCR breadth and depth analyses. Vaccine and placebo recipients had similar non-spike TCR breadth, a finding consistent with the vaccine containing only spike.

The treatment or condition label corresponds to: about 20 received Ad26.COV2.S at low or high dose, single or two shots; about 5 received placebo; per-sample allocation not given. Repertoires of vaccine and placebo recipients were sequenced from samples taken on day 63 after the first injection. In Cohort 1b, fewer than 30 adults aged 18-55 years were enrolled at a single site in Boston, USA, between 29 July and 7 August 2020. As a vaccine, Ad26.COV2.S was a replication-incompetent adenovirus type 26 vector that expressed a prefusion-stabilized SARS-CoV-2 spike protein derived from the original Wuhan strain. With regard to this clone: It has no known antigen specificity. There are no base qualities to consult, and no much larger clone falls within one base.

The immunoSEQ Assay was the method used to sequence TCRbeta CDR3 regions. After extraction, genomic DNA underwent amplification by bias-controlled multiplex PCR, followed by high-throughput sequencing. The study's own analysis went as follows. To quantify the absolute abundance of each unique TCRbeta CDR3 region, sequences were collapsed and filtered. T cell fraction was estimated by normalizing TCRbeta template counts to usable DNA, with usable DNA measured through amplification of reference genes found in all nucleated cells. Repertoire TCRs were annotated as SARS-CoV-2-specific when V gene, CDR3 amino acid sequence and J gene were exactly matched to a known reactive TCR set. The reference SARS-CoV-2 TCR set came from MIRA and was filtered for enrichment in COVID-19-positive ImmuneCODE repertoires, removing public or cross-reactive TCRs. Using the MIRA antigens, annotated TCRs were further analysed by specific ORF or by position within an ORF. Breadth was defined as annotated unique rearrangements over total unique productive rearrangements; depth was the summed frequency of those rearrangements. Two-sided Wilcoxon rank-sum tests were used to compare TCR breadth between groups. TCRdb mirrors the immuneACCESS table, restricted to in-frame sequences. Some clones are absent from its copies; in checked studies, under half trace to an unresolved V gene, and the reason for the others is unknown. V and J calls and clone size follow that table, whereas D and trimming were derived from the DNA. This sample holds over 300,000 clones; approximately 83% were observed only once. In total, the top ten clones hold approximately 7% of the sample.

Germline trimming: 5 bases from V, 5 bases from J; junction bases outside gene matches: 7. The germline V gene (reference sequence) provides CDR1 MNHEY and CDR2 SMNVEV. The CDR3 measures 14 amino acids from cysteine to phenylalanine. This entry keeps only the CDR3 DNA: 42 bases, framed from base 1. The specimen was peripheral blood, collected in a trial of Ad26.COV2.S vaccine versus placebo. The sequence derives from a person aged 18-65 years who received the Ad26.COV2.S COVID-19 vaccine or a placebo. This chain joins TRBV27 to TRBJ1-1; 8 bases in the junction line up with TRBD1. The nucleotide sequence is TGTGCCAGCAGTACGGACAGGGAGGGGACTGAAGCTTTCTTT. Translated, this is CASSTDREGTEAFF.